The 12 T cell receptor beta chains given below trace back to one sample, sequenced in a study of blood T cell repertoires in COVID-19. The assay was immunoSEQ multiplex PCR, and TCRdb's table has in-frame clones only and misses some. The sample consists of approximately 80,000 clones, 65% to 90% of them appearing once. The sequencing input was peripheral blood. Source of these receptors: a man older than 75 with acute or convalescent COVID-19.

This CDR3 is CASSLGEVRDSIYGYTF. The CDR3 DNA sequence: TGTGCCAGCAGTCTGGGCGAAGTGAGGGACAGCATCTATGGCTACACCTTC. The rearrangement uses TRBV5-4 and TRBJ1-2; 7 nucleotides agree with TRBD1. Losses at the gene ends were 5 bases for V and 4 bases for J; bases not matched to a gene: 17. The CDR3 length is 17 residues. Germline CDR1 and CDR2: SGHNT and YYREEE (reference sequence). The full variable domain, completed using reference TRBV5-4 and TRBJ1-2, is ETGVTQSPTHLIKTRGQQVTLRCSSQSGHNTVSWYQQALGQGPQFIFQYYREEENGRGNFPPRFSGLQFPNYSSELNVNALELDDSALYLCASSLGEVRDSIYGYTFGSGTRLTVV.

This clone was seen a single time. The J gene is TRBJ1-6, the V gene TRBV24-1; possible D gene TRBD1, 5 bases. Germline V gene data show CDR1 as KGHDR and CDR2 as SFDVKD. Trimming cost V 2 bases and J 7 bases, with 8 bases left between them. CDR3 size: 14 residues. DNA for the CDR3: TGTGCCACCAGTGATTGGCGACAGAATTCACCCCTCCACTTT. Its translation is CATSDWRQNSPLHF.

The CDR3 region has the DNA TGTGCCAGCAGCTTGACCGGGACAGGGATCTACGAGCAGTACTTC. As protein: CASSLTGTGIYEQYF. The chain has TRBV5-5 and TRBJ2-7, with 9 bases fitting TRBD1. CDR3 length: 15 residues. J was trimmed by 3 bases and V by 1 base; bases with no gene match: 5. Germline values: CDR1 SGHKS, CDR2 YYEKEE (reference sequence).

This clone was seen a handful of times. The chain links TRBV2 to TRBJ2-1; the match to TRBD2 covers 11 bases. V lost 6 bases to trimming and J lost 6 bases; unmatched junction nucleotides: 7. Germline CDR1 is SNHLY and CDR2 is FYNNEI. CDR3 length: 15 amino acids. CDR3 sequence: CASRILAGVGNEQFF. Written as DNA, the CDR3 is TGTGCCAGCAGGATACTAGCGGGAGTGGGCAATGAGCAGTTCTTC. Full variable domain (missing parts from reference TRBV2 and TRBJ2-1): EPEVTQTPSHQVTQMGQEVILRCVPISNHLYFYWYRQILGQKVEFLVSFYNNEISEKSEIFDDQFSVERPDGSNFTLKIRSTKLEDSAMYFCASRILAGVGNEQFFGPGTRLTVL.

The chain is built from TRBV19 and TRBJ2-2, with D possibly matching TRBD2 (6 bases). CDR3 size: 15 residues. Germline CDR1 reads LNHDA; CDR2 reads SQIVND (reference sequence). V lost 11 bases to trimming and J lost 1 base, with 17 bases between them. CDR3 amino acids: CAVRGTGRNTGELFF. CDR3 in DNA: TGTGCCGTCCGTGGGACCGGGAGGAACACCGGGGAGCTGTTTTTT.

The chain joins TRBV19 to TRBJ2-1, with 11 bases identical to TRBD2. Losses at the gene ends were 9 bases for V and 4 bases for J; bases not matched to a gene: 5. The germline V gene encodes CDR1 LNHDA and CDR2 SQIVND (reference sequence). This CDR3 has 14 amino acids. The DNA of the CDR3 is TGTGCCAGCCGGACTAGCGGGCAATACAATGAGCAGTTCTTC. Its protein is CASRTSGQYNEQFF. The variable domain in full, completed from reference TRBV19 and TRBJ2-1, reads DGGITQSPKYLFRKEGQNVTLSCEQNLNHDAMYWYRQDPGQGLRLIYYSQIVNDFQKGDIAEGYSVSREKKESFPLTVTSAQKNPTAFYLCASRTSGQYNEQFFGPGTRLTVL.

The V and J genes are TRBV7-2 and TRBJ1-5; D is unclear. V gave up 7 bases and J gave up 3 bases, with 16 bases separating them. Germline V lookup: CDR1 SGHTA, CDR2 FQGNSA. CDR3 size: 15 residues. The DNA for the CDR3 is TGTGCCAGCACCCTTGCGGGCAGGCTCAATCAGCCCCAGCATTTT. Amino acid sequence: CASTLAGRLNQPQHF.

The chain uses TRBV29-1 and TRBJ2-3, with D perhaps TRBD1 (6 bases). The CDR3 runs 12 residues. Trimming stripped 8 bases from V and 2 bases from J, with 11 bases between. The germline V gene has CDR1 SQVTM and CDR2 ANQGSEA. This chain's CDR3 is CSQQGSTDTQYF. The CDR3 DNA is TGCAGCCAACAGGGTTCCACAGATACGCAGTATTTT.

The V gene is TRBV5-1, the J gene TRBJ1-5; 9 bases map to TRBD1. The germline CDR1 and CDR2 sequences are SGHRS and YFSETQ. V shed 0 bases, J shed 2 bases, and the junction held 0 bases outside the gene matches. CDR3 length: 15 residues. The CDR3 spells CASSLGTGGNQPQHF. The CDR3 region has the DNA TGCGCCAGCAGCTTGGGGACAGGGGGCAATCAGCCCCAGCATTTT. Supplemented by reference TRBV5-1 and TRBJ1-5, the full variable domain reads KAGVTQTPRYLIKTRGQQVTLSCSPISGHRSVSWYQQTPGQGLQFLFEYFSETQRNKGNFPGRFSGRQFSNSRSEMNVSTLELGDSALYLCASSLGTGGNQPQHFGDGTRLSIL.

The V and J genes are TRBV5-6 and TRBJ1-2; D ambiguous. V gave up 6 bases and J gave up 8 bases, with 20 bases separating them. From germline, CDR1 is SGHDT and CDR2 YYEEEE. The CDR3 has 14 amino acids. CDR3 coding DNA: TGTGCCAGCACGCTAAACGGGGTACGTGGGGGCTACACCTTC. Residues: CASTLNGVRGGYTF.

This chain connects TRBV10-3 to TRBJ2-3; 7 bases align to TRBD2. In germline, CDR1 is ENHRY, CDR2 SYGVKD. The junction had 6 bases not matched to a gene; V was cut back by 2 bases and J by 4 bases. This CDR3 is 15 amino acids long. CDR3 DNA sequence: TGTGCCATCAGTGAGCTCCCGGGGGGATCAGATACGCAGTATTTT. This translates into CAISELPGGSDTQYF.

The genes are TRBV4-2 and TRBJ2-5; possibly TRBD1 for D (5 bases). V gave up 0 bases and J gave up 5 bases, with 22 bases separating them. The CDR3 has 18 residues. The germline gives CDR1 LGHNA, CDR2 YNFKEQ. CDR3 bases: TGTGCCAGCAGCCAAGATCTTGTGGGGCCCGCGCCCAGGGAGACCCAGTACTTC. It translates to CASSQDLVGPAPRETQYF.